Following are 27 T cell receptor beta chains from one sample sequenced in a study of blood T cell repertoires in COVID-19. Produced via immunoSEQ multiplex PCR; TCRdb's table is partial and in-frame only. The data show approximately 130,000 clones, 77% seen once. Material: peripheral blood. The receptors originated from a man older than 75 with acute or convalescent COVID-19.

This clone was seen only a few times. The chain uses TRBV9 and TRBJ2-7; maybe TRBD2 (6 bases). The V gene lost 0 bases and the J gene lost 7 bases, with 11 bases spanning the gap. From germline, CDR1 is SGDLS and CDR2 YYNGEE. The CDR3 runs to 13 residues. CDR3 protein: CASSVATEGEQYF. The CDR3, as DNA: TGTGCCAGCAGCGTAGCTACGGAGGGGGAGCAGTACTTC.

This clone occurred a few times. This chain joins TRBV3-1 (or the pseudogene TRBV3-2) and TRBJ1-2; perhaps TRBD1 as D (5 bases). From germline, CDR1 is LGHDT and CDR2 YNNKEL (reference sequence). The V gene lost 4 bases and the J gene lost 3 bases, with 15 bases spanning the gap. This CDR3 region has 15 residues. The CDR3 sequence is CASSRQGWEDYGYTF. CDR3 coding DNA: TGTGCCAGCAGCCGTCAGGGATGGGAGGACTATGGCTACACCTTC.

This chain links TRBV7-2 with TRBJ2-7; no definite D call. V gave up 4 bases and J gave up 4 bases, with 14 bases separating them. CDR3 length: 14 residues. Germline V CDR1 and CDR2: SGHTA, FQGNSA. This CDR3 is CASSSPAVKYEQYF. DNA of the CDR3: TGTGCCAGCAGCTCGCCGGCGGTGAAGTACGAGCAGTACTTC.

CDR3 loop: CAWTGQGADQPQHF. For the CDR3, the DNA is TGTGCCTGGACTGGGCAGGGGGCGGATCAGCCCCAGCATTTT. The chain couples TRBV30 to TRBJ1-5, with 8 bases that match TRBD1. V lost 4 bases, J lost 5 bases, and 7 bases stayed unmatched. Germline lookup yields CDR1 GTSNPN and CDR2 SVGIG (reference sequence). The CDR3 extends over 14 amino acids.

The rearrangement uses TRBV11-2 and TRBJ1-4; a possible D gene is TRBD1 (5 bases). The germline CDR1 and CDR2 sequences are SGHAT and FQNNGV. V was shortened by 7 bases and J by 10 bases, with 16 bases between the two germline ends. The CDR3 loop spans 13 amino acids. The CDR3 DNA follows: TGTGCCAGCACCTTGGGGGAGGGCCGAAAACTGTTTTTT. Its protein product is CASTLGEGRKLFF.

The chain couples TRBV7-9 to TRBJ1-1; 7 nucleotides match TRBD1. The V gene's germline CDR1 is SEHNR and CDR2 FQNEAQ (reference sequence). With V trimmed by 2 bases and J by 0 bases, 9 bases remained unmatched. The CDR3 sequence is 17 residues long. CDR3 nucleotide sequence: TGTGCCAGCAGCTTATTGGACAGGCCCCGAATGAACACTGAAGCTTTCTTT. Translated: CASSLLDRPRMNTEAFF.

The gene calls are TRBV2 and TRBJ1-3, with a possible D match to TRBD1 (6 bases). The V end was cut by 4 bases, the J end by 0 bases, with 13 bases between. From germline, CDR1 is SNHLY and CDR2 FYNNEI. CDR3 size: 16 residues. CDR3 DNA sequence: TGTGCCAGCAGTGTGGGGGACACCAACTCTGGAAACACCATATATTTT. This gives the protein CASSVGDTNSGNTIYF.

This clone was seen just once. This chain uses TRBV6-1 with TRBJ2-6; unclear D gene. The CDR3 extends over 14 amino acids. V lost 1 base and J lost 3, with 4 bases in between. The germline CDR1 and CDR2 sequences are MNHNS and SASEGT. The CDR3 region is CASSEVIGANVLTF. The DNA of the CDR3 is TGTGCCAGCAGTGAAGTTATTGGGGCCAACGTCCTGACTTTC.

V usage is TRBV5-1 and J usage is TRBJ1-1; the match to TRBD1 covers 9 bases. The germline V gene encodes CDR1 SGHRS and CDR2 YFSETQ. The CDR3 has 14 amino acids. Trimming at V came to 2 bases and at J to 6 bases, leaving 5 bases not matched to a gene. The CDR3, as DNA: TGCGCCAGCAGCTTCGGGACAGGGTTGGCTGAAGCTTTCTTT. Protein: CASSFGTGLAEAFF.

CDR3 nucleotides: TGTGCCGCGGGCAGGGGCTCGAGCTCCTATAATTCACCCCTCCACTTT. This translates into CAAGRGSSSYNSPLHF. This chain joins TRBV27 and TRBJ1-6; D possibly corresponds to TRBD1 (6 bases). Germline V lookup: CDR1 MNHEY, CDR2 SMNVEV (reference sequence). CDR3 length: 16 amino acids. The V gene lost 11 bases and the J gene lost 0 bases, with 17 bases spanning the gap.

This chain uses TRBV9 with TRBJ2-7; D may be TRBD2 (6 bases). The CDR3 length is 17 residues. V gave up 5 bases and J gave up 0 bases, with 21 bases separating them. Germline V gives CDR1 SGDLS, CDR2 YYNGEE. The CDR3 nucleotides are TGTGCCAGCAGTAGAGAGGGACGGAGGGGTTACTCCTACGAGCAGTACTTC. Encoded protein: CASSREGRRGYSYEQYF.

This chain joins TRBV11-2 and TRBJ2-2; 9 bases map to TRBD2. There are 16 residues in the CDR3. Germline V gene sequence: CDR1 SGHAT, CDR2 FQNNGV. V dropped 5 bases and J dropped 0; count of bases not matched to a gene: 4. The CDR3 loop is CASSLAGYSNTGELFF. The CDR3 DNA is TGTGCCAGCAGCCTAGCGGGGTATTCGAACACCGGGGAGCTGTTTTTT.

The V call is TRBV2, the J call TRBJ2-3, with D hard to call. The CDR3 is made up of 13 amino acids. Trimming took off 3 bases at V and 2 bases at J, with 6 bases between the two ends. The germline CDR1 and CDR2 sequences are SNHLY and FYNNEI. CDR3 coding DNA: TGTGCCAGCAGTGAGAGACACACAGATACGCAGTATTTT. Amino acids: CASSERHTDTQYF.

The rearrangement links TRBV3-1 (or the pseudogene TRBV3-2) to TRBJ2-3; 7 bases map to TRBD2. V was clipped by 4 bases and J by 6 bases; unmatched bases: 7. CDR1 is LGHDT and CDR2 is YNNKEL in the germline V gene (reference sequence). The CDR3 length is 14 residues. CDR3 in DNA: TGTGCCAGCAGCCCCCTCGGGAGGTCGGATACGCAGTATTTT. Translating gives CASSPLGRSDTQYF.

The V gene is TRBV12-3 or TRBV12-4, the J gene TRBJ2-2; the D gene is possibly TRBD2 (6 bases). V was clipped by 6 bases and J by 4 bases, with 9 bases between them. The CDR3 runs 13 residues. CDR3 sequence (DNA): TGTGCCAGCAGGGGGGGATTCACCGGGGAGCTGTTTTTT. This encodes CASRGGFTGELFF.

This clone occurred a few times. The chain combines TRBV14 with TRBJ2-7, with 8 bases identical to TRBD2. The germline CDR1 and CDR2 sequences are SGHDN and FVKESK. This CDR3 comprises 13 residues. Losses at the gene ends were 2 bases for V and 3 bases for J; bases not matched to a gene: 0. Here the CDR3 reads CASSQTSGYEQYF. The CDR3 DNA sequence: TGTGCCAGCAGCCAAACTAGCGGCTACGAGCAGTACTTC.

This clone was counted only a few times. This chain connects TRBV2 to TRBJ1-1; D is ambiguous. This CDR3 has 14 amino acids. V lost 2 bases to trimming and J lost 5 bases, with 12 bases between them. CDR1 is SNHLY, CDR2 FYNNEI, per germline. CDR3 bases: TGTGCCAGCAGTGAATTCGCTACCCGGACTGAAGCTTTCTTT. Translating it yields CASSEFATRTEAFF.

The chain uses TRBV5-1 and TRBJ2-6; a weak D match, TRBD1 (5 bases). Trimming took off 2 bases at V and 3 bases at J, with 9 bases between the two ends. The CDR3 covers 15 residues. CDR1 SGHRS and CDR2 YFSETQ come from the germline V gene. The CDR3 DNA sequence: TGCGCCAGCAGCTTAAGGGGTGATGGGGCCAACGTCCTGACTTTC. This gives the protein CASSLRGDGANVLTF. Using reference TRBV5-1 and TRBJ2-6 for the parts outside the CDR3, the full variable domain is KAGVTQTPRYLIKTRGQQVTLSCSPISGHRSVSWYQQTPGQGLQFLFEYFSETQRNKGNFPGRFSGRQFSNSRSEMNVSTLELGDSALYLCASSLRGDGANVLTFGAGSRLTVL.

The CDR3 DNA reads TGTGCCAGCAGCCAGGGACAACTCACAGATACGCAGTATTTT. Translated: CASSQGQLTDTQYF. The chain uses TRBV3-1 (or the pseudogene TRBV3-2) and TRBJ2-3, with D tentatively TRBD1 (6 bases). Trimming took 3 bases from V and 2 from J, leaving 9 bases between them. CDR3 length: 14 residues. CDR1 and CDR2 (germline): LGHDT, YNNKEL (reference sequence).

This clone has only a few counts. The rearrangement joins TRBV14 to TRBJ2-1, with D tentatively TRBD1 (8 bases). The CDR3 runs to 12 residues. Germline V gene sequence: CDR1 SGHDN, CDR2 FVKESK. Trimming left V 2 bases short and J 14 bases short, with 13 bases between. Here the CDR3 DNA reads TGTGCCAGCAGCCAACGTACAGGGGGGGAGTTCTTC. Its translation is CASSQRTGGEFF.

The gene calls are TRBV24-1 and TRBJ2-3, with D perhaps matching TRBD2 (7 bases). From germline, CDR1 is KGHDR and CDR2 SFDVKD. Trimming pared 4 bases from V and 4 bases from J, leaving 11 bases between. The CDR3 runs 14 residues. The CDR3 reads CATSEGGGADTQYF. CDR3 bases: TGTGCCACCAGTGAGGGCGGGGGCGCAGATACGCAGTATTTT.

CDR3 DNA: TGTGCCAGCAGCCCTCCCCTAGCGGGGGGGACAACCTACGAGCAGTACTTC. Translation: CASSPPLAGGTTYEQYF. The chain uses TRBV13 and TRBJ2-7, with 12 bases that match TRBD2. The germline gives CDR1 PRHDT, CDR2 FYEKMQ (reference sequence). V gave up 5 bases and J gave up 2 bases; unmatched junction bases: 10. This CDR3 comprises 17 residues.

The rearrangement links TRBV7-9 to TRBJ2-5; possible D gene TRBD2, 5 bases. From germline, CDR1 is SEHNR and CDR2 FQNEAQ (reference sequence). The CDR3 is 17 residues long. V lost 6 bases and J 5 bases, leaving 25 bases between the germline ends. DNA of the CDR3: TGTGCCAGCAGTCTTGTACGGACCGGGATCGTCGGGGAGACCCAGTACTTC. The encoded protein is CASSLVRTGIVGETQYF.

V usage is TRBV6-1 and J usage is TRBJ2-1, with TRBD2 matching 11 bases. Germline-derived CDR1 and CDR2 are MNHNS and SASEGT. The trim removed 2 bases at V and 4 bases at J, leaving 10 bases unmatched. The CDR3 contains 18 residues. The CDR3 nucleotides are TGTGCCAGCAGTGAACTGGGACTAGCGGCCACACTTTACAATGAGCAGTTCTTC. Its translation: CASSELGLAATLYNEQFF.

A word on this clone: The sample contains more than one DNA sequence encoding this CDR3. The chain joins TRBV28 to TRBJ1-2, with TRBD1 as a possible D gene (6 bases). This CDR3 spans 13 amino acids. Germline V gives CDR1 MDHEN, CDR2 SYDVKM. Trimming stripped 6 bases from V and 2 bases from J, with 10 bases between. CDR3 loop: CASRSGVNYGYTF. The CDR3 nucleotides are TGTGCCAGCAGATCAGGGGTAAACTATGGCTACACCTTC.

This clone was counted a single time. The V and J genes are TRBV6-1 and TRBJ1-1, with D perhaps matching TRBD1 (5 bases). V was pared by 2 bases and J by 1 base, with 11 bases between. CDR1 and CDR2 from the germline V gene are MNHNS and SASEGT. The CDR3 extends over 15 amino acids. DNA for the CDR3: TGTGCCAGCAGTGAATGGGGCTCTGGGAACACTGAAGCTTTCTTT. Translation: CASSEWGSGNTEAFF.

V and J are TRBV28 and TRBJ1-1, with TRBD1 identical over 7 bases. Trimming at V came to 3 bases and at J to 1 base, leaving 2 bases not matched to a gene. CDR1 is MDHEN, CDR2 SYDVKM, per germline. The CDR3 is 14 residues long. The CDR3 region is CASSFYRGNTEAFF. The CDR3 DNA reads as TGTGCCAGCAGTTTCTACAGGGGGAACACTGAAGCTTTCTTT. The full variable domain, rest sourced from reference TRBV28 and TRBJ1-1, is DVKVTQSSRYLVKRTGEKVFLECVQDMDHENMFWYRQDPGLGLRLIYFSYDVKMKEKGDIPEGYSVSREKKERFSLILESASTNQTSMYLCASSFYRGNTEAFFGQGTRLTVV.